This entry lists 30 T cell receptor beta chains sequenced from one sample in a study of T cell responses to AZD1222 COVID-19 vaccine. The data were produced by immunoSEQ multiplex PCR, yet TCRdb's version contains in-frame clones alone and is incomplete. The sample includes about 170,000 clones, roughly nine tenths of them seen just once. Sequenced material: peripheral blood, taken on day 0 of AZD1222 vaccination. The source of these receptors is an adult in good health.

J is TRBJ1-6 and V is TRBV28, with no clear D. Germline CDR1 MDHEN, CDR2 SYDVKM. Trimming took 5 bases from V and 5 from J, leaving 13 bases between them. CDR3 length: 15 residues. The CDR3 loop reads CASSPLGRNNSPLHF. CDR3 bases: TGTGCCAGCAGTCCCCTCGGACGTAATAATTCACCCCTCCACTTT.

This clone has only one observation. The V call is TRBV11-2, the J call TRBJ2-2; no reliable D call. CDR3 size: 18 residues. CDR1 is SGHAT, CDR2 FQNNGV, per germline. Trimming pared 0 bases from V and 3 bases from J, leaving 17 bases between. DNA for the CDR3: TGTGCCAGCAGCTTAGATCCCGACAAAGGTCGCGACACCGGGGAGCTGTTTTTT. Protein product: CASSLDPDKGRDTGELFF.

The chain has TRBV13 and TRBJ1-2; 9 positions match TRBD1. V shed 3 bases, J shed 4 bases, and the junction held 12 bases outside the gene matches. CDR1 is PRHDT, CDR2 FYEKMQ, per germline (reference sequence). CDR3 size: 17 residues. The CDR3 DNA reads as TGTGCCAGCAGCTTGTATGACAGGGGGATTTCTGTCTATGGCTACACCTTC. The encoded protein is CASSLYDRGISVYGYTF.

This clone was recorded once. This chain links TRBV10-3 with TRBJ2-3, with TRBD2 identical over 9 bases. Looked up from germline, CDR1 is ENHRY and CDR2 is SYGVKD. CDR3 size: 14 residues. With 10 bases clipped from V and 1 base from J, the junction kept 6 bases outside the gene matches. The CDR3 protein is CASGGAVGTDTQYF. The CDR3 bases are TGTGCCAGCGGGGGGGCCGTCGGCACAGATACGCAGTATTTT.

About this clone: Germline and junction disagree at one end, which may indicate a read error. The chain joins TRBV12-5 to TRBJ1-2; no definite D call. CDR1 and CDR2 from the germline V gene are LGHNT and FRNRAP. This CDR3 is built from 11 residues. The chain's CDR3 is CASGLVLEKAF. DNA of the CDR3: TGTGCTAGTGGTTTGGTACTGGAAAAGGCCTTC.

V is TRBV6-1 and J is TRBJ1-6, with a tentative D call TRBD1 (5 bases). CDR1 is MNHNS and CDR2 is SASEGT in the germline V gene. Trimming cost V 3 bases and J 5 bases, with 14 bases left between them. There are 16 residues in the CDR3. Here the CDR3 reads CASSDEWGINNSPLHF. The CDR3 region has the DNA TGTGCCAGCAGTGATGAGTGGGGGATCAATAATTCACCCCTCCACTTT.

The chain joins TRBV6-2 or TRBV6-3 to TRBJ2-7; TRBD2 matches 9 bases. The CDR3 length is 16 residues. Germline CDR1 and CDR2: MNHEY and SVGEGT. The ends lost 4 bases at V and 5 bases at J; junction bases unmatched: 12. The CDR3 protein is CASSSSAGGRLDEQYF. The CDR3 coding sequence is TGTGCCAGCAGTTCCAGTGCGGGGGGGCGGCTTGACGAGCAGTACTTC.

V gene TRBV18 combines with J gene TRBJ1-2; D is unclear. Trimming took 0 bases from V and 6 from J, leaving 8 bases between them. CDR3 size: 13 residues. CDR1 is KGHSH and CDR2 is LQKENI in the germline V gene. DNA of the CDR3: TGTGCCAGCTCACCACCGTTCCGAGATGGCTACACCTTC. It is translated as CASSPPFRDGYTF.

The chain carries TRBV7-2 and TRBJ2-3, with TRBD2 identical over 8 bases. Trimming at V came to 2 bases and at J to 2 bases, leaving 3 bases not matched to a gene. The CDR3 is made up of 15 amino acids. The V gene's germline CDR1 is SGHTA and CDR2 FQGNSA. This chain's CDR3 is CASSLLRGVTDTQYF. The CDR3 DNA reads as TGTGCCAGCAGCTTATTGCGGGGGGTCACAGATACGCAGTATTTT.

V is TRBV7-9 and J is TRBJ1-1; D gene ambiguous. V lost 5 bases, J lost 1 base, and 8 bases lay in between. The CDR3 consists of 13 residues. Germline loops: CDR1 SEHNR, CDR2 FQNEAQ (reference sequence). In DNA form, the CDR3 reads TGTGCCAGCAGCCCCCAAGCGAACACTGAAGCTTTCTTT. Translation gives CASSPQANTEAFF.

This rearrangement joins TRBV25-1 to TRBJ1-3; D is ambiguous. Trimming took off 4 bases at V and 0 bases at J, with 4 bases between the two ends. The CDR3 has 13 residues. Germline V gene lookup returns CDR1 MGHDK and CDR2 SYGVNS. The CDR3 loop reads CASSVGSGNTIYF. DNA for the CDR3: TGTGCCAGCAGTGTCGGCTCTGGAAACACCATATATTTT.

This clone has a single count. The chain recombines TRBV19 with TRBJ1-1; D unresolved. The CDR3 is 13 residues long. V lost 2 bases, J lost 1 base, and 5 bases lay in between. Germline V gives CDR1 LNHDA, CDR2 SQIVND (reference sequence). CDR3 DNA: TGTGCCAGTAGTATAAGACAGAACACTGAAGCTTTCTTT. Its translation is CASSIRQNTEAFF.

The chain carries TRBV20-1 and TRBJ1-1, with D hard to call. CDR3 size: 13 residues. The V gene's germline CDR1 is DFQATT and CDR2 SNEGSKA (reference sequence). V lost 3 bases to trimming and J lost 1 base, with 9 bases between them. DNA of the CDR3: TGCAGTGCTAGTTATCTGGGGAACACTGAAGCTTTCTTT. This translates into CSASYLGNTEAFF.

The V call is TRBV2, the J call TRBJ2-6; the match to TRBD1 covers 8 bases. This CDR3 spans 16 amino acids. J lost 0 bases, V lost 8 bases, and 6 bases had no gene match. Germline CDR1 SNHLY, CDR2 FYNNEI. The CDR3 DNA sequence: TGTGCCAGCCTACGGGACAGGATCTCTGGGGCCAACGTCCTGACTTTC. Translating it yields CASLRDRISGANVLTF.

The chain employs TRBV5-4 and TRBJ2-2, with D possibly TRBD1 on 6 matching bases. Germline lookup yields CDR1 SGHNT and CDR2 YYREEE (reference sequence). This CDR3 has 14 amino acids. V was cut by 5 bases and J by 6 bases, with 14 bases left in between. This CDR3 is CASRGNRVPGELFF. CDR3 coding DNA: TGTGCCAGCAGGGGGAACAGGGTCCCCGGGGAGCTGTTTTTT.

The rearrangement joins TRBV5-5 to TRBJ2-5; a possible D gene is TRBD1 (7 bases). Germline loops: CDR1 SGHKS, CDR2 YYEKEE (reference sequence). V lost 6 bases and J 2 bases, leaving 26 bases between the germline ends. The CDR3 is 18 amino acids. CDR3 DNA sequence: TGTGCCAGCACCACAGCCGAGACAGGGACTCGGAAGCAAGAGACCCAGTACTTC. This gives the protein CASTTAETGTRKQETQYF.

V is TRBV5-4 and J is TRBJ2-1; D is ambiguous. V was cut by 1 base and J by 6 bases, with 11 bases left in between. This CDR3 has 14 amino acids. Germline V gives CDR1 SGHNT, CDR2 YYREEE (reference sequence). CDR3 in DNA: TGTGCCAGCAGCTTGCTGTCCCCGGGCAATGAGCAGTTCTTC. It yields the protein CASSLLSPGNEQFF.

The chain recombines TRBV5-5 with TRBJ2-7; D is unclear. CDR3 size: 15 residues. The germline gives CDR1 SGHKS, CDR2 YYEKEE (reference sequence). Trimming shortened V by 0 bases and J by 5 bases, and 15 bases separated the two germline ends. CDR3 bases: TGTGCCAGCAGCTTGGAGGTTTGGGTATTCGACGAGCAGTACTTC. This encodes CASSLEVWVFDEQYF.

This clone showed up just once. The rearrangement uses TRBV11-1 and TRBJ2-5, with 11 nucleotides matching TRBD2. V dropped 4 bases and J dropped 6; count of bases not matched to a gene: 10. CDR1 and CDR2 from the germline V gene are SGHAT and FQDESV (reference sequence). The CDR3 sequence is 16 residues long. The CDR3 DNA reads as TGTGCCAGCAGCTCCCGACTAGCGGGGTCTGGGAAGACCCAGTACTTC. This translates into CASSSRLAGSGKTQYF.

The chain joins TRBV5-1 to TRBJ2-7; D is perhaps TRBD1 (7 bases). Trimming stripped 4 bases from V and 5 bases from J, with 19 bases between. Germline V CDR1 and CDR2: SGHRS, YFSETQ. This CDR3 has 15 amino acids. The CDR3 loop reads CASSTGTAGWDEQYV. CDR3 in DNA: TGCGCCAGCAGCACCGGGACAGCGGGTTGGGACGAGCAGTACGTC.

This chain connects TRBV4-3 to TRBJ2-3; the match to TRBD2 covers 8 bases. The CDR3 is 17 amino acids. The germline V gene has CDR1 LGHNA and CDR2 YSLEER. The J segment lost 6 bases and the V segment lost 1 base, leaving 12 bases of the junction unmatched. The chain's CDR3 is CASSQAPYGGAVDTQYF. The DNA of the CDR3 is TGCGCCAGCAGCCAAGCGCCGTACGGGGGGGCCGTGGATACGCAGTATTTT.

The rearrangement uses TRBV6-5 and TRBJ2-5, with D tentatively TRBD1 (6 bases). The CDR3 contains 14 residues. Between the trimmed V and J ends, which lost 6 bases and 0 bases, there was a span of 11 bases. CDR1 MNHEY and CDR2 SVGAGI come from the germline V gene. CDR3 residues: CASRTQGNQETQYF. CDR3 DNA: TGTGCCAGCAGAACACAGGGAAACCAAGAGACCCAGTACTTC.

This clone was observed once. The chain links TRBV11-2 to TRBJ1-1; no definite D call. This CDR3 is 15 amino acids long. Germline values: CDR1 SGHAT, CDR2 FQNNGV. V was trimmed by 0 bases and J by 1 base, leaving 9 bases between them. The CDR3 coding sequence is TGTGCCAGCAGCTTAGAGGTCAGCCAGAACACTGAAGCTTTCTTT. Protein: CASSLEVSQNTEAFF.

The gene calls are TRBV5-4 and TRBJ1-6, with D possibly being TRBD1 (5 bases). This CDR3 comprises 14 residues. CDR1 and CDR2 (germline): SGHNT, YYREEE (reference sequence). V shed 6 bases and J shed 10 bases, with 17 bases lying between them. The chain's CDR3 is CASNTHGGGSPLHF. DNA for the CDR3: TGTGCCAGCAATACCCATGGGGGTGGGTCACCCCTCCACTTT.

This clone was recorded a few times. This chain connects TRBV14 to TRBJ1-2; a possible D gene is TRBD1 (5 bases). The CDR3 spans 13 residues. The V and J ends lost 6 bases and 6 bases respectively, with 14 bases between them. Germline V lookup: CDR1 SGHDN, CDR2 FVKESK. This chain's CDR3 is CASRHQGSHGYTF. CDR3 bases: TGTGCCAGCAGACATCAGGGATCCCATGGCTACACCTTC.

The CDR3 bases are TGCGCCAGCAGCTTGGAAGGGGGCTCGGGGAACACTGAAGCTTTCTTT. This encodes CASSLEGGSGNTEAFF. The V and J genes are TRBV5-1 and TRBJ1-1; TRBD1 agrees at 7 bases. V shed 0 bases, J shed 1 base, and the junction held 6 bases outside the gene matches. The CDR3 loop spans 16 amino acids. The germline gives CDR1 SGHRS, CDR2 YFSETQ.

The CDR3 spells CASQESISTDTQYF. In DNA form, the CDR3 reads TGTGCCAGTCAGGAATCTATTAGCACAGATACGCAGTATTTT. The chain is built from TRBV19 and TRBJ2-3; no firm D call. With 8 bases removed from V and 0 bases from J, the gap between germline ends came to 12 bases. The germline gives CDR1 LNHDA, CDR2 SQIVND (reference sequence). The CDR3 is 14 amino acids.

This clone was found once. V is TRBV6-5 and J is TRBJ2-7; 7 bases align to TRBD1. Germline lookup yields CDR1 MNHEY and CDR2 SVGAGI. The junction had 13 bases not matched to a gene; V was cut back by 4 bases and J by 7 bases. This CDR3 region has 15 residues. The CDR3, as DNA: TGTGCCAGCAGTTCCCAGGGGGTCTCGGGTTTGGAGCAGTACGTC. This translates into CASSSQGVSGLEQYV.

The chain is built from TRBV6-5 and TRBJ1-1, with D unclear. V dropped 0 bases and J dropped 1 base, with 6 bases sitting between them. The germline V gene encodes CDR1 MNHEY and CDR2 SVGAGI. The CDR3 runs to 14 residues. In DNA, the CDR3 is TGTGCCAGCAGTTACTCGGATTCGAACACTGAAGCTTTCTTT. This encodes CASSYSDSNTEAFF.

The rearrangement links TRBV29-1 to TRBJ1-1; TRBD1 might be the D (6 bases). Germline lookup yields CDR1 SQVTM and CDR2 ANQGSEA. The length of the CDR3 is 15 residues. V lost 2 bases and J lost 1, with 14 bases in between. The CDR3 reads CSVEPLGAWNTEAFF. The CDR3 nucleotides are TGCAGCGTTGAACCGTTGGGGGCGTGGAACACTGAAGCTTTCTTT.